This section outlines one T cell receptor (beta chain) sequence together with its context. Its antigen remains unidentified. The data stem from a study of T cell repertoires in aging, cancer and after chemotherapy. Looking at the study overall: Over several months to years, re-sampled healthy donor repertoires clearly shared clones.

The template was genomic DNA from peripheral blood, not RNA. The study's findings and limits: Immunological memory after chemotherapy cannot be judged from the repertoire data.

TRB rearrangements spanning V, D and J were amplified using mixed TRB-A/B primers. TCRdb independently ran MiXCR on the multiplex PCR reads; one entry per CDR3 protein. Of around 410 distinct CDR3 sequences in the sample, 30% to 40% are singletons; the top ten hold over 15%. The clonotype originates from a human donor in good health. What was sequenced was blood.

The DNA of the CDR3 is TGCAGCGTTGCGTCGGGGGATGCTTTGGCTTTCTTT. Protein sequence: CSVASGDALAFF. The V call is TRBV29-1, the J call TRBJ1-1, with D possibly being TRBD1 (5 bases). The CDR3 length is 12 residues. The germline V gene encodes CDR1 SQVTM and CDR2 ANQGSEA. The V end lost 4 bases, the J end lost 11 bases, and 17 bases lay between the germline ends.